Listed below are T cell receptor beta chains from one sample, sequenced in a study of T cell repertoires in cytomegalovirus infection. TCRdb analysed the reads with MiXCR anew, one entry per CDR3 protein. The repertoire holds 800,000 to 950,000 distinct CDR3 sequences, approximately 32% seen once, with over 10% in the top ten. Their cognate antigens are unknown. This specimen consisted of cultured CD8+ T cells from PBMCs, obtained from culture after CMV antigen stimulation. Source of these receptors: a human donor in good health (CMV status not recorded). Some clones in this sample may be carry-over from other donors' samples. Both conserved end residues are part of each CDR3. Fields, in order: D gene, clone size, V gene, J gene, CDR3 DNA, CDR3 protein. D genes are given only for firm matches. Expanded clones are given a class, and other clones once, few, many or no size at all.

d_gene: TRBD2; abundance: many; v_gene: TRBV7-9; j_gene: TRBJ2-3; CDR3nt: TGTGCCAGCAGCCCCACGGGACTAGCGGGGGGAACAGATACGCAGTATTTT; CDR3aa: CASSPTGLAGGTDTQYF
d_gene: TRBD2; abundance: .; v_gene: TRBV3-1; j_gene: TRBJ2-1; CDR3nt: TGTGCCAGCAGCCAATCACTAGCGGTAGCCTACAATGAGCAGTTCTTC; CDR3aa: CASSQSLAVAYNEQFF
d_gene: TRBD2; abundance: few; v_gene: TRBV7-6; j_gene: TRBJ2-7; CDR3nt: TGTGCCAGCAGCCCTGGGCGGGGGGGCTACGAGCAGTACTTC; CDR3aa: CASSPGRGGYEQYF
d_gene: .; abundance: .; v_gene: TRBV7-8; j_gene: TRBJ2-1; CDR3nt: TGTGCCAGCAGCAAAGGTCCGGGGAGAGAGGAGCAGTTCTTC; CDR3aa: CASSKGPGREEQFF
d_gene: .; abundance: .; v_gene: TRBV27; j_gene: TRBJ2-5; CDR3nt: TGTGCCAGCAGTTTATCCACTAGGGAGACCCAGTACTTC; CDR3aa: CASSLSTRETQYF
d_gene: .; abundance: .; v_gene: TRBV12-3/TRBV12-4; j_gene: TRBJ2-5; CDR3nt: TGTGCCAGCAGTTTTCCGGGTCCAATGGGGCAAGAGACCCAGTACTTC; CDR3aa: CASSFPGPMGQETQYF
d_gene: .; abundance: .; v_gene: TRBV6-1; j_gene: TRBJ1-6; CDR3nt: TGTGCCAGCAGCCGACTTCACCGGTCCCTTAATTCACCCCTCCACTTT; CDR3aa: CASSRLHRSLNSPLHF
d_gene: .; abundance: few; v_gene: TRBV6-1; j_gene: TRBJ1-1; CDR3nt: TGTGCCAGCCTTCGGAACACTGAAGCTTTCTTT; CDR3aa: CASLRNTEAFF
d_gene: .; abundance: many; v_gene: TRBV7-2; j_gene: TRBJ2-2; CDR3nt: TGTGCCAGCAGCTTTGAGATCGACGGGGAGCTGTTTTTT; CDR3aa: CASSFEIDGELFF
d_gene: .; abundance: .; v_gene: TRBV28; j_gene: TRBJ1-3; CDR3nt: TGTGCCAGCAGTCCCTACCTCGGGGCCTCTGGAAACACCATATATTTT; CDR3aa: CASSPYLGASGNTIYF
d_gene: .; abundance: few; v_gene: TRBV7-2; j_gene: TRBJ2-1; CDR3nt: TGTGCCAGCAGCTCCGAAGGGGTAGGTTACAATGAGCAGTTCTTC; CDR3aa: CASSSEGVGYNEQFF
d_gene: .; abundance: .; v_gene: TRBV4-3; j_gene: TRBJ1-6; CDR3nt: TGCGCCAGCAGCCAAGATGGGGCAGCCGGAGGGTTGGGTTCACCCCTCCACTTT; CDR3aa: CASSQDGAAGGLGSPLHF
d_gene: TRBD1; abundance: few; v_gene: TRBV5-4; j_gene: TRBJ1-4; CDR3nt: TGTGCCAGCAGCGCCCTCGGGACAGGGAATGAAAAACTGTTTTTT; CDR3aa: CASSALGTGNEKLFF
d_gene: .; abundance: .; v_gene: TRBV9; j_gene: TRBJ2-6; CDR3nt: TGTGCCAGCAGCGGCAGGGAAGGAAATGGGGCCAACGTCCTGACTTTC; CDR3aa: CASSGREGNGANVLTF
d_gene: .; abundance: .; v_gene: TRBV7-9; j_gene: TRBJ1-2; CDR3nt: TGTGCCAGCAGCTGGGAGATGACGGGCTATGGCTACACCTTC; CDR3aa: CASSWEMTGYGYTF
d_gene: TRBD1; abundance: few; v_gene: TRBV4-1; j_gene: TRBJ1-5; CDR3nt: TGCGCCAGCAGCTACGGGACAGTAGGACAGCCCCAGCATTTT; CDR3aa: CASSYGTVGQPQHF
d_gene: .; abundance: .; v_gene: TRBV15; j_gene: TRBJ2-3; CDR3nt: TGTGCCACCAGCCCCCGGCAAGAGACTAGCACAGATACGCAGTATTTT; CDR3aa: CATSPRQETSTDTQYF
d_gene: TRBD2; abundance: .; v_gene: TRBV24-1; j_gene: TRBJ2-1; CDR3nt: TGTGCCACCAGTGACCGGACTAGCGGGGGGATAGGGAATGAGCAGTTCTTC; CDR3aa: CATSDRTSGGIGNEQFF
d_gene: TRBD1; abundance: few; v_gene: TRBV5-1; j_gene: TRBJ2-7; CDR3nt: TGTGCCAGTAGTGCGGGACAGGGGGCCTACGAGCAGTACTTC; CDR3aa: CASSAGQGAYEQYF
d_gene: .; abundance: few; v_gene: TRBV6-1; j_gene: TRBJ2-1; CDR3nt: TGTGCCAGCTTATTCGGGAATGAGCAGTTCTTC; CDR3aa: CASLFGNEQFF
d_gene: .; abundance: .; v_gene: TRBV9; j_gene: TRBJ2-3; CDR3nt: TGTGCCAGCAGCGAAGGGACATTCGGGAGCACAGATACGCAGTATTTT; CDR3aa: CASSEGTFGSTDTQYF
d_gene: .; abundance: few; v_gene: TRBV15; j_gene: TRBJ1-5; CDR3nt: TGTGCCACCAGCAGAGATCTGGTGGGTGGGTCTCAGCCCCAGCATTTT; CDR3aa: CATSRDLVGGSQPQHF
d_gene: TRBD2; abundance: .; v_gene: TRBV6-2/TRBV6-3; j_gene: TRBJ2-1; CDR3nt: TGTGCCAGCAGTCGATCGGGACTAGCTGGCAATGAGCAGTTCTTC; CDR3aa: CASSRSGLAGNEQFF
d_gene: .; abundance: .; v_gene: TRBV7-9; j_gene: TRBJ1-2; CDR3nt: TGTGCCAGCAGCCCGACCCCCGACGGCTACACCTTC; CDR3aa: CASSPTPDGYTF
d_gene: .; abundance: .; v_gene: TRBV20-1; j_gene: TRBJ1-1; CDR3nt: TGCAGTGCTGAGGGAGGGTTGGCGACTGAAGCTTTCTTT; CDR3aa: CSAEGGLATEAFF
d_gene: TRBD1; abundance: .; v_gene: TRBV7-6; j_gene: TRBJ2-1; CDR3nt: TGTGCCAGCAGCTTAGCGCGCGGGACAGGGTCGTACAATGAGCAGTTCTTC; CDR3aa: CASSLARGTGSYNEQFF
d_gene: TRBD1; abundance: .; v_gene: TRBV12-3/TRBV12-4; j_gene: TRBJ2-5; CDR3nt: TGTGCCAGCAACCCGACAGGGCCAGAAGAGACCCAGTACTTC; CDR3aa: CASNPTGPEETQYF
d_gene: .; abundance: few; v_gene: TRBV6-1; j_gene: TRBJ1-5; CDR3nt: TGTGCCAGCAGTGCCCGGGCGGCGGGCAATCAGCCCCAGCATTTT; CDR3aa: CASSARAAGNQPQHF
d_gene: .; abundance: .; v_gene: TRBV12-5; j_gene: TRBJ1-1; CDR3nt: TGTGCTAGTGGTTGGTGGAACACTGAAGCTTTCTTT; CDR3aa: CASGWWNTEAFF
d_gene: .; abundance: .; v_gene: TRBV2; j_gene: TRBJ2-1; CDR3nt: TGTGCCAGCAGTGACCCGACACGGGGCAATGAGCAGTTCTTC; CDR3aa: CASSDPTRGNEQFF
d_gene: .; abundance: once; v_gene: TRBV6-6; j_gene: TRBJ2-7; CDR3nt: TGTGCCAGCACCCGTGTCCAGCAGTACTTC; CDR3aa: CASTRVQQYF
d_gene: .; abundance: .; v_gene: TRBV5-1; j_gene: TRBJ1-2; CDR3nt: TGCGCCAGCAGCTCCCGGACAATCTATGGCTACACCTTC; CDR3aa: CASSSRTIYGYTF
d_gene: .; abundance: once; v_gene: TRBV6-8; j_gene: TRBJ2-5; CDR3nt: TGTGCCAGCAGTTACTCAATGCGGGATGAGACCCAGTACTTC; CDR3aa: CASSYSMRDETQYF
d_gene: .; abundance: .; v_gene: TRBV7-9; j_gene: TRBJ2-7; CDR3nt: TGTGCTATATCGGCCGGGGCAGCGCTAAGCTCCTACGAGCAGTACTTC; CDR3aa: CAISAGAALSSYEQYF
d_gene: TRBD2; abundance: .; v_gene: TRBV20-1; j_gene: TRBJ2-1; CDR3nt: TGCAGTGCTAGAGATCGAGGGACTAGCGGGGGCGAAAGCTCCTACAATGAGCAGTTCTTC; CDR3aa: CSARDRGTSGGESSYNEQFF
d_gene: .; abundance: few; v_gene: TRBV7-6; j_gene: TRBJ2-3; CDR3nt: TGTGCCAGCAGCTTATTCGCAGGGGAGGGAGATACGCAGTATTTT; CDR3aa: CASSLFAGEGDTQYF
d_gene: TRBD1; abundance: few; v_gene: TRBV5-5; j_gene: TRBJ2-7; CDR3nt: TGTGCCAGCAGCTTGGCGACAGGGGCAGGCTACGAGCAGTACTTC; CDR3aa: CASSLATGAGYEQYF
d_gene: TRBD1; abundance: .; v_gene: TRBV28; j_gene: TRBJ1-1; CDR3nt: TGTGCCAGCAGTTCCTTGGGACAGTATTATACGGGTACTGAAGCTTTCTTT; CDR3aa: CASSSLGQYYTGTEAFF
d_gene: .; abundance: .; v_gene: TRBV9; j_gene: TRBJ2-7; CDR3nt: TGTGCCAGCAGCGTAGCCGTGGGGACTGACGAGCAGTACTTC; CDR3aa: CASSVAVGTDEQYF
d_gene: .; abundance: once; v_gene: TRBV7-9; j_gene: TRBJ1-6; CDR3nt: TGTGCCAGCAGCTTAGCGCAGTATAATTCACCCCTCCACTTT; CDR3aa: CASSLAQYNSPLHF
d_gene: .; abundance: .; v_gene: TRBV14; j_gene: TRBJ2-1; CDR3nt: TGTGCCAGCAGCCCCAGTACAAGGCAGTTCTTC; CDR3aa: CASSPSTRQFF
d_gene: .; abundance: few; v_gene: TRBV5-6; j_gene: TRBJ2-1; CDR3nt: TGTGCCAGCACCCAGGAGGGCCATGAGCAGTTCTTC; CDR3aa: CASTQEGHEQFF
d_gene: TRBD2; abundance: .; v_gene: TRBV6-5; j_gene: TRBJ2-5; CDR3nt: TGTGCCAGCAGTTACGGAGCGGGGGGCCCGGAGACCCAGTACTTC; CDR3aa: CASSYGAGGPETQYF
d_gene: .; abundance: .; v_gene: TRBV12-3/TRBV12-4; j_gene: TRBJ1-2; CDR3nt: TGTGCCAGCAGTATAGGAGGGGTCCGACTGGCCTATGGCTACACCTTC; CDR3aa: CASSIGGVRLAYGYTF
d_gene: .; abundance: .; v_gene: TRBV7-6; j_gene: TRBJ1-4; CDR3nt: TGTGCCAGCAGCTTATTAGCGCGAACTAATGAAAAACTGTTTTTT; CDR3aa: CASSLLARTNEKLFF
d_gene: TRBD2; abundance: many; v_gene: TRBV7-2; j_gene: TRBJ2-5; CDR3nt: TGTGCCAGCAGCCCCGGGAGGTACCAAGAGACCCAGTACTTC; CDR3aa: CASSPGRYQETQYF
d_gene: TRBD2; abundance: .; v_gene: TRBV9; j_gene: TRBJ2-3; CDR3nt: TGTACCAGCAGCGCGAGCGGGGGGTCTAGCACAGATACGCAGTATTTT; CDR3aa: CTSSASGGSSTDTQYF
d_gene: TRBD2; abundance: .; v_gene: TRBV9; j_gene: TRBJ2-1; CDR3nt: TGTGCCAGCAGCCTCCATAGCGGGGATTACAATGAGCAGTTCTTC; CDR3aa: CASSLHSGDYNEQFF
d_gene: TRBD1; abundance: many; v_gene: TRBV7-6; j_gene: TRBJ2-6; CDR3nt: TGTGCCAGCAGCTTCGATCCCTTCGGGACAGGAACTGGGGCCAACGTCCTGACTTTC; CDR3aa: CASSFDPFGTGTGANVLTF
d_gene: .; abundance: .; v_gene: TRBV12-3/TRBV12-4; j_gene: TRBJ2-1; CDR3nt: TGTGCCAGCAGTTTCTCCTCGCGGGGTGAGCAGTTCTTC; CDR3aa: CASSFSSRGEQFF
d_gene: .; abundance: .; v_gene: TRBV20-1; j_gene: TRBJ1-1; CDR3nt: TGCAGCCCGGAATACCGGGGTATGAACACTGAAGCTTTCTTT; CDR3aa: CSPEYRGMNTEAFF
d_gene: TRBD1; abundance: few; v_gene: TRBV27; j_gene: TRBJ1-2; CDR3nt: TGTGCCAGCAGCAAACGGGACAGGGTTCCCCTTTATGGCTACACCTTC; CDR3aa: CASSKRDRVPLYGYTF
d_gene: TRBD2; abundance: many; v_gene: TRBV7-4; j_gene: TRBJ2-1; CDR3nt: TGTGCCAGCAGCACCGATAGCGGGGGGGGCTACAATGAGCAGTTCTTC; CDR3aa: CASSTDSGGGYNEQFF